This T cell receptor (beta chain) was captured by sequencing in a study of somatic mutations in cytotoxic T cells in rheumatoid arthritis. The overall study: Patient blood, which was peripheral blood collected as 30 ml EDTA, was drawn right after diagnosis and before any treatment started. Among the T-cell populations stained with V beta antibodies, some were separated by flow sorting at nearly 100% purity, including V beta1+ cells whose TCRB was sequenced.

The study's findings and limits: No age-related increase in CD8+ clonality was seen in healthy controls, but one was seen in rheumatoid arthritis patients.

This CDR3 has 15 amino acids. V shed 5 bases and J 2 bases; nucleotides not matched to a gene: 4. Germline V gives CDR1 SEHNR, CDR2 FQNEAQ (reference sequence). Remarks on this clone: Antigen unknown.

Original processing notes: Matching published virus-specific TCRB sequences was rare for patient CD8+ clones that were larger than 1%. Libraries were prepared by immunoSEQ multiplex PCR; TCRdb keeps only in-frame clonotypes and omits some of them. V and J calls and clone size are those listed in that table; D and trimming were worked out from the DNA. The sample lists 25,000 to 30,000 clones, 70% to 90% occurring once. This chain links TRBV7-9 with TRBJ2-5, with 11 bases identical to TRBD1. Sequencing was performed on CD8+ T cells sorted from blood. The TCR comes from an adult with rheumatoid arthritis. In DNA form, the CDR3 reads TGTGCCAGCAGCGGATGGGACAGGGGGCAAGAGACCCAGTACTTC. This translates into CASSGWDRGQETQYF.